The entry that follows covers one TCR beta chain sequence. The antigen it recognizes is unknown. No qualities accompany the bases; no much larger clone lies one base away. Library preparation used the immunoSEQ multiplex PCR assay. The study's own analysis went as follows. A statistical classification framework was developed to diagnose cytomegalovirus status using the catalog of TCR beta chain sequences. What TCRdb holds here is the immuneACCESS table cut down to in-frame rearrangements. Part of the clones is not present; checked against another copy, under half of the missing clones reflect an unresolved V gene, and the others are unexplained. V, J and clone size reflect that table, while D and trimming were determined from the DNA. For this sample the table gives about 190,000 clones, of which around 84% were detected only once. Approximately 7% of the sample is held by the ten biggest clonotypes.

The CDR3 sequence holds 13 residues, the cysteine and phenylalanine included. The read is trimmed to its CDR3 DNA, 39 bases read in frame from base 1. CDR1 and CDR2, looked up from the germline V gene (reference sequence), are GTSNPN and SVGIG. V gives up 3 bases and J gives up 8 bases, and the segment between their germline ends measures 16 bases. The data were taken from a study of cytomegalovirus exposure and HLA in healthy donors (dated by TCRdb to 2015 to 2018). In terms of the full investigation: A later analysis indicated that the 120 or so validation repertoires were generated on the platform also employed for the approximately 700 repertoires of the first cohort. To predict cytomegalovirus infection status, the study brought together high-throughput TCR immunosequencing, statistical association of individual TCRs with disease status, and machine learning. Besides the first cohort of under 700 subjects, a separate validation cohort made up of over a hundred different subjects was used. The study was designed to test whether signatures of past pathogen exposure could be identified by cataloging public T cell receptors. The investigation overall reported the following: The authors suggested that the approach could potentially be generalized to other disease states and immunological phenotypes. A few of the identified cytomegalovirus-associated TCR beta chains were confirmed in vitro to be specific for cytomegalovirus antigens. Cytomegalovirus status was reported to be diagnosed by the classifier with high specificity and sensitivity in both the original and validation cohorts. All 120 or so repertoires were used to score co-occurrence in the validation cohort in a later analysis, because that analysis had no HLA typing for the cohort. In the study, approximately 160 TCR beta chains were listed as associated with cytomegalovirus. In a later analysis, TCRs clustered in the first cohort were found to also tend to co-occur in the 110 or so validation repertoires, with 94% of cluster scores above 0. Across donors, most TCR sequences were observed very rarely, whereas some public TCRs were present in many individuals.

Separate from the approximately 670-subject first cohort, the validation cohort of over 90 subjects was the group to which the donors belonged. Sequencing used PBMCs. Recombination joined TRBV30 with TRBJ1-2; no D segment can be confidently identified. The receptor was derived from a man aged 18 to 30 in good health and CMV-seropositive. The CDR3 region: CAWSDGGWEGYTF. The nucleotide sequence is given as TGTGCCTGGAGCGACGGAGGTTGGGAAGGCTACACCTTC. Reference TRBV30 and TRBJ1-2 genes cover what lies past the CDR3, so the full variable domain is SQTIHQWPATLVQPVGSPLSLECTVEGTSNPNLYWYRQAAGRGLQLLFYSVGIGQISSEVPQNLSASRPQDRQFILSSKKLLLSDSGFYLCAWSDGGWEGYTFGSGTRLTVV.